This T cell receptor beta chain was sequenced for a study of blood T cell repertoires in COVID-19. CDR3 length equals 16 residues. The J segment lost 6 bases and the V segment lost 3 bases, leaving 14 bases of the junction unmatched. Germline V CDR1 and CDR2: GTSNPN, SVGIG (reference sequence). Generated by immunoSEQ multiplex PCR, the TCRdb table keeps only in-frame clones and is missing some. This sample has approximately 170,000 clones; approximately 84% occur once, and the top ten carry 2.5% to 3.5%. This clone showed up just a few times. The receptor was isolated from a woman aged 30 to 39 who had recovered from COVID-19. Sequencing was done on a sample of PBMCs or T cells enriched from blood (not recorded which). The V gene is TRBV30, the J gene TRBJ2-7, with TRBD1 matching over 10 bases. CDR3 nucleotides: TGTGCCTGGAGGAAAGCCGGGACAGGGGACGGATCCGAGCAGTACGTC. This codes for CAWRKAGTGDGSEQYV.